The clone carrying this T cell receptor (beta chain) was counted a few times. CDR1 is SGHTA and CDR2 is FQGNSA in the germline V gene. The V and J ends lost 0 bases and 0 bases respectively, with 5 bases between them. This CDR3 spans 14 amino acids. This sample was included in a study of T-cell reconstitution after alpha-beta-depleted transplantation in children. Construction of the TCRbeta library involved unique molecular identifiers. From the PCR reads, TCRdb called clonotypes with MiXCR, one entry per CDR3 protein. Of roughly 490,000 distinct CDR3 sequences in the sample, about an eighth were seen once.

This rearrangement joins TRBV7-2 to TRBJ2-5; unclear D gene. Sample: PBMCs, mostly from graft donor cells, taken 180 days after TCRalphabeta/CD19-depleted stem cell transplant. The receptor was derived from a female patient between 2 and 15 years old who had a stem cell transplant for aplastic anemia, so the T cells may come from the graft donor. CDR3 sequence (DNA): TGTGCCAGCAGCTTAGCTCGCAACCAAGAGACCCAGTACTTC. As protein: CASSLARNQETQYF.